The 24 T cell receptor beta chains in this list originate from one sample, sequenced in a study of blood T cell repertoires in COVID-19. Sequencing used immunoSEQ multiplex PCR; TCRdb keeps in-frame clones, though not all of them. The sample shows 200,000 to 300,000 clones, 84% of them seen only once. The source material was peripheral blood. These receptors all stem from a man between 45 and 60 years old with acute or convalescent COVID-19.

The sample holds a few counts of this clone. The rearrangement joins TRBV27 to TRBJ2-7; D may be TRBD1 (6 bases). Germline-derived CDR1 and CDR2 are MNHEY and SMNVEV (reference sequence). The CDR3 has 15 amino acids. The V gene lost 4 bases and the J gene lost 2 bases, with 15 bases spanning the gap. The CDR3 bases are TGTGCCAGCAGTTCTACAGGGACAAATCCCTACGAGCAGTACTTC. Residues: CASSSTGTNPYEQYF.

This rearrangement joins TRBV9 to TRBJ2-7; D perhaps matches TRBD2 (5 bases). Germline lookup yields CDR1 SGDLS and CDR2 YYNGEE. The CDR3 has 13 amino acids. Trimming removed 0 bases from V and 9 bases from J, with 13 bases in between. In DNA form, the CDR3 reads TGTGCCAGCAGCGTAGGTGAGGGATCGGGGCAGTACTTC. This sequence encodes CASSVGEGSGQYF.

The V call is TRBV30, the J call TRBJ1-5, with D uncertain. Germline V lookup: CDR1 GTSNPN, CDR2 SVGIG (reference sequence). The CDR3 extends over 15 amino acids. Trimming pared 3 bases from V and 3 bases from J, leaving 15 bases between. CDR3 nucleotide sequence: TGTGCCTGGAGACCCCCAGGTTCCTTCAATCAGCCCCAGCATTTT. This codes for CAWRPPGSFNQPQHF.

The chain uses TRBV12-3 or TRBV12-4 and TRBJ1-5; D uncertain. The ends were cut back, 3 bases at V and 3 bases at J, with 6 bases in the middle. The CDR3 covers 13 residues. The CDR3 region has the DNA TGTGCCAGCAGTTTCGACTTCAATCAGCCCCAGCATTTT. Translation: CASSFDFNQPQHF.

The chain has TRBV10-2 and TRBJ2-3, with 9 bases aligning to TRBD1. The germline V gene encodes CDR1 WSHSY and CDR2 SAAADI. The CDR3 is 18 amino acids. V lost 5 bases to trimming and J lost 0 bases; unmatched junction nucleotides: 12. The CDR3 coding sequence is TGCGCCAGCAGTACAATGACAGGGGGGCGGGCGAGCACAGATACGCAGTATTTT. It translates to CASSTMTGGRASTDTQYF.

The chain recombines TRBV28 with TRBJ1-1; 7 bases line up with TRBD1. This CDR3 has 15 amino acids. The J segment lost 1 base and the V segment lost 6 bases, leaving 8 bases of the junction unmatched. Germline V gene lookup returns CDR1 MDHEN and CDR2 SYDVKM. CDR3 bases: TGTGCCAGCAGATCTATGACAGGGAAGAACACTGAAGCTTTCTTT. Amino acids: CASRSMTGKNTEAFF.

This sequence joins TRBV5-4 and TRBJ1-4; D call uncertain. CDR3 size: 15 residues. The germline CDR1 and CDR2 sequences are SGHNT and YYREEE (reference sequence). V shed 0 bases and J shed 5 bases, with 11 bases lying between them. CDR3 sequence reads: CASSLALGTNEKLFF. The CDR3 coding sequence is TGTGCCAGCAGCTTGGCACTTGGTACGAATGAAAAACTGTTTTTT. Together with reference TRBV5-4 and TRBJ1-4, the CDR3 gives the full variable domain: ETGVTQSPTHLIKTRGQQVTLRCSSQSGHNTVSWYQQALGQGPQFIFQYYREEENGRGNFPPRFSGLQFPNYSSELNVNALELDDSALYLCASSLALGTNEKLFFGSGTQLSVL.

V and J are TRBV19 and TRBJ1-5, with 12 nucleotides matching TRBD1. Germline loops: CDR1 LNHDA, CDR2 SQIVND (reference sequence). V dropped 4 bases and J dropped 2; count of bases not matched to a gene: 6. The length of the CDR3 is 17 residues. Here the CDR3 reads CASSTRDRGPGNQPQHF. CDR3 sequence (DNA): TGTGCCAGTAGTACCAGGGACAGGGGGCCGGGCAATCAGCCCCAGCATTTT.

The V gene is TRBV6-4, the J gene TRBJ1-2; perhaps TRBD1 as D (5 bases). Germline V gene lookup returns CDR1 MRHNA and CDR2 SNTAGT. V was shortened by 10 bases and J by 4 bases, with 10 bases between the two germline ends. The CDR3 runs to 11 residues. The CDR3 loop is CATQDSYGYTF. CDR3 coding DNA: TGTGCCACCCAAGACAGCTATGGCTACACCTTC.

The rearrangement links TRBV6-5 to TRBJ1-2; D is perhaps TRBD1 (6 bases). The length of the CDR3 is 12 residues. Per the germline V gene, CDR1 is MNHEY and CDR2 is SVGAGI. The V end was cut by 8 bases, the J end by 8 bases, with 15 bases between. The CDR3 DNA reads TGTGCCAGCCGATACCAGGGGTTGGGCTACACCTTC. Amino acids: CASRYQGLGYTF.

This clone was detected once. The V and J genes are TRBV30 and TRBJ1-6; D uncertain. The germline V gene has CDR1 GTSNPN and CDR2 SVGIG (reference sequence). The CDR3 length is 14 residues. V was cut by 4 bases and J by 6 bases, with 13 bases left in between. CDR3 amino acids: CAWTELGVNSPLHF. The CDR3 bases are TGTGCCTGGACCGAACTCGGGGTTAATTCACCCCTCCACTTT.

The chain combines TRBV7-8 with TRBJ1-2; D remains ambiguous. CDR1 and CDR2 from the germline V gene are SGHVS and FQNEAQ. CDR3 length: 13 amino acids. V was cut by 4 bases and J by 0 bases, with 6 bases left in between. For the CDR3, the DNA is TGTGCCAGCAGCTCCACGGCTAACTATGGCTACACCTTC. It translates to CASSSTANYGYTF.

This chain joins TRBV30 and TRBJ2-2; 10 nucleotides align to TRBD2. This CDR3 contains 15 residues. V lost 2 bases to trimming and J lost 5 bases; unmatched junction nucleotides: 5. Per germline, CDR1 GTSNPN and CDR2 SVGIG (reference sequence). In DNA form, the CDR3 reads TGTGCCTGGAGTAAAGCGGGAGGGACAACCGGGGAGCTGTTTTTT. Translated: CAWSKAGGTTGELFF.

This sequence joins TRBV27 and TRBJ2-7, with a weak D call TRBD2 (6 bases). CDR1 is MNHEY and CDR2 is SMNVEV in the germline V gene (reference sequence). CDR3 length: 15 amino acids. V lost 6 bases to trimming and J lost 0 bases, with 15 bases between them. CDR3 residues: CASRSLATSSYEQYF. The CDR3 DNA is TGTGCCAGCAGATCCCTCGCGACTAGCTCCTACGAGCAGTACTTC.

The chain joins TRBV25-1 to TRBJ2-5; 7 bases are shared with TRBD2. The junction had 4 bases not matched to a gene; V was cut back by 2 bases and J by 1 base. Germline V lookup: CDR1 MGHDK, CDR2 SYGVNS. This CDR3 is built from 15 residues. CDR3 coding DNA: TGTGCCAGCAGTGAACTCGGCGGGAGCCAAGAGACCCAGTACTTC. It specifies CASSELGGSQETQYF.

The chain uses TRBV9 and TRBJ1-2; a possible D gene is TRBD1 (5 bases). Germline loops: CDR1 SGDLS, CDR2 YYNGEE. Trimming shortened V by 1 base and J by 3 bases, and 13 bases separated the two germline ends. The CDR3 runs to 15 residues. In DNA, the CDR3 is TGTGCCAGCAGCGTATTGGGGGAGGCGGACTATGGCTACACCTTC. It encodes CASSVLGEADYGYTF. The variable domain in full, completed from reference TRBV9 and TRBJ1-2, reads DSGVTQTPKHLITATGQRVTLRCSPRSGDLSVYWYQQSLDQGLQFLIQYYNGEERAKGNILERFSAQQFPDLHSELNLSSLELGDSALYFCASSVLGEADYGYTFGSGTRLTVV.

The chain combines TRBV6-5 with TRBJ1-3; TRBD1 matches 7 bases. Germline CDR1 MNHEY, CDR2 SVGAGI. The V segment lost 6 bases and the J segment 1 base; nucleotides outside the gene matches: 3. The CDR3 extends over 14 amino acids. The chain's CDR3 is CASSSGGSGNTIYF. The CDR3 DNA sequence: TGTGCCAGCAGCTCAGGGGGTTCTGGAAACACCATATATTTT.

This clone turned up a few times. The chain employs TRBV3-1 (or the pseudogene TRBV3-2) and TRBJ1-1, with D possibly TRBD1 on 5 matching bases. Germline CDR1 is LGHDT and CDR2 is YNNKEL (reference sequence). V was shortened by 3 bases and J by 1 base, with 9 bases between the two germline ends. There are 14 residues in the CDR3. CDR3 in amino acids: CASSQGGPNTEAFF. The CDR3 nucleotides are TGTGCCAGCAGCCAGGGGGGTCCGAACACTGAAGCTTTCTTT.

V is TRBV12-3 or TRBV12-4 and J is TRBJ2-2, with 8 bases lining up with TRBD2. CDR3 size: 13 residues. V shed 8 bases, J shed 6 bases, and the junction held 5 bases outside the gene matches. Written as DNA, the CDR3 is TGTGCCAGCCTCCGGGGGGGCGCCGGGGAGCTGTTTTTT. This sequence encodes CASLRGGAGELFF.

The count of this clone is one. V usage is TRBV7-9 and J usage is TRBJ1-5; D remains ambiguous. Trimming stripped 5 bases from V and 1 base from J, with 9 bases between. Germline V CDR1 and CDR2: SEHNR, FQNEAQ (reference sequence). The CDR3 totals 14 residues. DNA of the CDR3: TGTGCCAGCAGCCCGGGGTTGAGCAATCAGCCCCAGCATTTT. Translating gives CASSPGLSNQPQHF.

V gene TRBV7-9 combines with J gene TRBJ2-7; D is ambiguous. The germline V and J ends were trimmed by 5 bases and 3 bases, with 14 bases remaining between them. CDR1 and CDR2 (germline): SEHNR, FQNEAQ (reference sequence). The length of the CDR3 is 14 residues. CDR3 DNA: TGTGCCAGCAGCCTGACCGGGTCGAACTACGAGCAGTACTTC. Protein sequence: CASSLTGSNYEQYF.

V gene TRBV3-1 (or the pseudogene TRBV3-2) combines with J gene TRBJ2-5, with 8 bases matching TRBD2. The V and J ends lost 4 bases and 0 bases, in that order; junction bases with no gene match: 7. Germline V gene data show CDR1 as LGHDT and CDR2 as YNNKEL (reference sequence). This CDR3 has 16 residues. CDR3 bases: TGTGCCAGCAGCCCACAGCGGGGGTCGTACCAAGAGACCCAGTACTTC. Its translation: CASSPQRGSYQETQYF.

The J gene is TRBJ2-1, the V gene TRBV5-5; 9 bases are shared with TRBD2. The germline gives CDR1 SGHKS, CDR2 YYEKEE (reference sequence). The CDR3 has 17 residues. The V and J ends lost 3 bases and 2 bases, in that order; junction bases with no gene match: 9. The CDR3 bases are TGTGCCAGCAGCTCTGGATATGGCGGGAGGGCCTACAATGAGCAGTTCTTC. Translating gives CASSSGYGGRAYNEQFF.

In this sample, this clone turned up many times. V gene TRBV6-4 combines with J gene TRBJ1-1, with 7 nucleotides matching TRBD1. In germline, CDR1 is MRHNA, CDR2 SNTAGT. The V gene end was trimmed by 8 bases and the J gene end by 2 bases; junction bases not matched to a gene: 8. The CDR3 has 14 amino acids. CDR3 region: CASRAGGLNTEAFF. The DNA for the CDR3 is TGTGCCAGCCGAGCAGGGGGATTAAACACTGAAGCTTTCTTT.